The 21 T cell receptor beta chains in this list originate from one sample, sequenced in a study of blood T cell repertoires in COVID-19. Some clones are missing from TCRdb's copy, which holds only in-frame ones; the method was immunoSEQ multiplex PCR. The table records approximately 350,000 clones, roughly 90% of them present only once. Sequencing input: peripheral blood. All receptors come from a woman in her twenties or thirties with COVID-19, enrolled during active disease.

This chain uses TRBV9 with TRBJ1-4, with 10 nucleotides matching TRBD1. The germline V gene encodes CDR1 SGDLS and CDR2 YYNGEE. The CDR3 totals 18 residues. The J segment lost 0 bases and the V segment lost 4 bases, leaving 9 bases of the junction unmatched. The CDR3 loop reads CASSPWTGGPPTNEKLFF. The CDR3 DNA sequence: TGTGCCAGCAGCCCGTGGACAGGGGGACCGCCAACTAATGAAAAACTGTTTTTT.

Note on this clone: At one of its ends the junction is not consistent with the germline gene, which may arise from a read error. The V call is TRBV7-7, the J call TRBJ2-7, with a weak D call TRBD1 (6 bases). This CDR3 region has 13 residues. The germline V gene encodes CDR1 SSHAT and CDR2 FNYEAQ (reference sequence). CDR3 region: CASSRRGSYEQYF. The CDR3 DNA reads TGTGCTAGCAGCCGTAGGGGGTCCTACGAGCAGTACTTC.

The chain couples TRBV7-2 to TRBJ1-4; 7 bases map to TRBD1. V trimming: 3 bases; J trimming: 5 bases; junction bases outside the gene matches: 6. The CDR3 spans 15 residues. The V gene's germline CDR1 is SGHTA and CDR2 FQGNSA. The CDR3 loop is CASSFARGINEKLFF. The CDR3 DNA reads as TGTGCCAGCAGCTTTGCCAGGGGGATAAATGAAAAACTGTTTTTT. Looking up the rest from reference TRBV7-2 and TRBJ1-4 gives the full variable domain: GAGVSQSPSNKVTEKGKDVELRCDPISGHTALYWYRQSLGQGLEFLIYFQGNSAPDKSGLPSDRFSAERTGGSVSTLTIQRTQQEDSAVYLCASSFARGINEKLFFGSGTQLSVL.

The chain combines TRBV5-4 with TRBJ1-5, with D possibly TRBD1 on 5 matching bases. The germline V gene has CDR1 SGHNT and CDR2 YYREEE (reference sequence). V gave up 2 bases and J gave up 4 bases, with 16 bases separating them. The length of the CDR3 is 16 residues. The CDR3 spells CASSFSQTQGNQPQHF. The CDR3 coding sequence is TGTGCCAGCAGCTTCAGCCAAACCCAGGGTAATCAGCCCCAGCATTTT.

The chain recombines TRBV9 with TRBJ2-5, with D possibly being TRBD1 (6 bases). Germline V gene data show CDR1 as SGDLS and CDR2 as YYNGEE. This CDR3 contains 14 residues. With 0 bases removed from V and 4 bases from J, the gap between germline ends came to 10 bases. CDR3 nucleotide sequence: TGTGCCAGCAGCGTAGGACAGGCTAGAGAGACCCAGTACTTC. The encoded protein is CASSVGQARETQYF.

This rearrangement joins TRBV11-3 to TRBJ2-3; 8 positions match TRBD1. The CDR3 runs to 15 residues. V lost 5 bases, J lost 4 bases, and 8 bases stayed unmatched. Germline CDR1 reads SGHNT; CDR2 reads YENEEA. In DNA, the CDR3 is TGTGCCAGCAGCACACCAGGGGGCATCCCAGATACGCAGTATTTT. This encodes CASSTPGGIPDTQYF. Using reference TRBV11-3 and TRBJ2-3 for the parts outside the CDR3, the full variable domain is EAGVVQSPRYKIIEKKQPVAFWCNPISGHNTLYWYLQNLGQGPELLIRYENEEAVDDSQLPKDRFSAERLKGVDSTLKIQPAELGDSAVYLCASSTPGGIPDTQYFGPGTRLTVL.

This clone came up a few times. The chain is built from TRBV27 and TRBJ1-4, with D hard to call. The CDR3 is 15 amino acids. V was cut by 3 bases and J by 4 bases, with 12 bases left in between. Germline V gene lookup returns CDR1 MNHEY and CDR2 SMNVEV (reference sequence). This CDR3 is CASSFTPGRNEKLFF. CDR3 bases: TGTGCCAGCAGTTTTACCCCCGGTCGTAATGAAAAACTGTTTTTT.

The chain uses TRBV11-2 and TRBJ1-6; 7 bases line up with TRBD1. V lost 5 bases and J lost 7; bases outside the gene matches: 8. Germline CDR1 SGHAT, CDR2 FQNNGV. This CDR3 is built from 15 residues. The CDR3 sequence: CASSPDRGQNSPLHF. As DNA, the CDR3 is TGTGCCAGCAGCCCGGACCGGGGACAGAATTCACCCCTCCACTTT. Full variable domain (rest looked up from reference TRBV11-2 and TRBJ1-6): EAGVAQSPRYKIIEKRQSVAFWCNPISGHATLYWYQQILGQGPKLLIQFQNNGVVDDSQLPKDRFSAERLKGVDSTLKIQPAKLEDSAVYLCASSPDRGQNSPLHFGNGTRLTVT.

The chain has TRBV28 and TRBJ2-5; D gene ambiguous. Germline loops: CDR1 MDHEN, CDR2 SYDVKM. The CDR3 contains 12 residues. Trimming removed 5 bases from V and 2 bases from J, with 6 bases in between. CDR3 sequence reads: CASSVQQETQYF. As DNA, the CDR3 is TGTGCCAGCAGTGTACAGCAAGAGACCCAGTACTTC.

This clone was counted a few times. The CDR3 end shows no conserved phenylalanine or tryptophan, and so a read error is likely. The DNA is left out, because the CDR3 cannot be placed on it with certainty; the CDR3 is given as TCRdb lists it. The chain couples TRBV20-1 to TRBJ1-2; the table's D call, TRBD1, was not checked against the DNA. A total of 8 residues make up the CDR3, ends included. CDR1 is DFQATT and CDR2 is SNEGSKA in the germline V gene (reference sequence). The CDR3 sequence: CSARGDIL.

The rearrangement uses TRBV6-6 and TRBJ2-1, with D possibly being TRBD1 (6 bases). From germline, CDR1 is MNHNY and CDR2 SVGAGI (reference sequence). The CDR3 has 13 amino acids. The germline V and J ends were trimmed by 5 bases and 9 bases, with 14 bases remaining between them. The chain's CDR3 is CASSQPGVAEQFF. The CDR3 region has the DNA TGTGCCAGCAGTCAGCCAGGGGTGGCTGAGCAGTTCTTC.

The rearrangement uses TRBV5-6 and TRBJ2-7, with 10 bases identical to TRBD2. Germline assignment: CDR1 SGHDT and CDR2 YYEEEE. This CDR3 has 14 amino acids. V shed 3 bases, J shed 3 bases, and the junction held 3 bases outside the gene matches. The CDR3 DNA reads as TGTGCCAGCAGCTCCTGGACTAGCGGCTACGAGCAGTACGTC. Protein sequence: CASSSWTSGYEQYV.

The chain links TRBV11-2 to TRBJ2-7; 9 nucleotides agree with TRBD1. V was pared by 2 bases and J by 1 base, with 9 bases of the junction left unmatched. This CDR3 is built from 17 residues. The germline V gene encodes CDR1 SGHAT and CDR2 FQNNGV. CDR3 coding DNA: TGTGCCAGCAGCTTAAACCCCGGACAGGGGCCTTCCTACGAGCAGTACTTC. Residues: CASSLNPGQGPSYEQYF.

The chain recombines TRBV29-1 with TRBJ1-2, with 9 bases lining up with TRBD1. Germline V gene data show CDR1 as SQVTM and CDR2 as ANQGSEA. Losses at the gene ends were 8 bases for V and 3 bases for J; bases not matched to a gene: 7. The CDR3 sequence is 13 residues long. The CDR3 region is CSYTGGNDYGYTF. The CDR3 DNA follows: TGCAGCTATACAGGGGGCAATGACTATGGCTACACCTTC.

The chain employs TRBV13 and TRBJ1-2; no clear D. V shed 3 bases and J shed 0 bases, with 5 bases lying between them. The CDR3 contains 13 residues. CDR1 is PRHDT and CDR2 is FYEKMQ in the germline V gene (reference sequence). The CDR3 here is CASSFAANYGYTF. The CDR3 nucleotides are TGTGCCAGCAGCTTTGCGGCTAACTATGGCTACACCTTC.

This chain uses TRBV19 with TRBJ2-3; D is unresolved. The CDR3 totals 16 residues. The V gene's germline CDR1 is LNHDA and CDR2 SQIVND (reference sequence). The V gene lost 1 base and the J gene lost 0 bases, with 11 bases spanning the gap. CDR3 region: CASSIGGLWSTDTQYF. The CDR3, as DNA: TGTGCCAGTAGTATAGGTGGCCTGTGGAGCACAGATACGCAGTATTTT.

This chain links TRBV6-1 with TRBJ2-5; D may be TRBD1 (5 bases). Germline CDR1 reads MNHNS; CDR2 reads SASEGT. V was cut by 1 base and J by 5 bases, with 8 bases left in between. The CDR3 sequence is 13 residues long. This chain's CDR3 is CASSEGGRETQYF. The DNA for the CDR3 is TGTGCCAGCAGTGAAGGGGGCCGGGAGACCCAGTACTTC.

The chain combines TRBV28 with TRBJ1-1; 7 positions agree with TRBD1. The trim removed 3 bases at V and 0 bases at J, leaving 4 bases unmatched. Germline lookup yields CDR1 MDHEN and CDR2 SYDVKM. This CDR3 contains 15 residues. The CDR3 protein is CASSFLTGLNTEAFF. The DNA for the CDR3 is TGTGCCAGCAGTTTCCTGACAGGGTTGAACACTGAAGCTTTCTTT.

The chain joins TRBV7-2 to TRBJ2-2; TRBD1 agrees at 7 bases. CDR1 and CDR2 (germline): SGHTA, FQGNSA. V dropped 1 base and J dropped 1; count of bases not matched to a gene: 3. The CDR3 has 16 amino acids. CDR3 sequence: CASSLEGTVNTGELFF. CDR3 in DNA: TGTGCCAGCAGCTTAGAGGGGACAGTGAACACCGGGGAGCTGTTTTTT.

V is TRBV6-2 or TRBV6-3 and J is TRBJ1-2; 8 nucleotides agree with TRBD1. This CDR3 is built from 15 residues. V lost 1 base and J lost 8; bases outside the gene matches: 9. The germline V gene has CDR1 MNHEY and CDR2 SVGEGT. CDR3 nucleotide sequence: TGTGCCAGCAGTTACTTGTTCGGACAGGGAGGCGGCTACACCTTC. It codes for CASSYLFGQGGGYTF.

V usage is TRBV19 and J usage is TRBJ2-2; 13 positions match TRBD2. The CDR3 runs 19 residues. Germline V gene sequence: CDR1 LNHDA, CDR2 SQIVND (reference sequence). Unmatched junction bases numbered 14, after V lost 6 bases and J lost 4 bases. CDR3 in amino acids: CASSDIGTSGTWGTGELFF. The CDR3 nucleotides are TGTGCCAGTAGCGACATCGGGACTAGCGGGACCTGGGGCACCGGGGAGCTGTTTTTT.